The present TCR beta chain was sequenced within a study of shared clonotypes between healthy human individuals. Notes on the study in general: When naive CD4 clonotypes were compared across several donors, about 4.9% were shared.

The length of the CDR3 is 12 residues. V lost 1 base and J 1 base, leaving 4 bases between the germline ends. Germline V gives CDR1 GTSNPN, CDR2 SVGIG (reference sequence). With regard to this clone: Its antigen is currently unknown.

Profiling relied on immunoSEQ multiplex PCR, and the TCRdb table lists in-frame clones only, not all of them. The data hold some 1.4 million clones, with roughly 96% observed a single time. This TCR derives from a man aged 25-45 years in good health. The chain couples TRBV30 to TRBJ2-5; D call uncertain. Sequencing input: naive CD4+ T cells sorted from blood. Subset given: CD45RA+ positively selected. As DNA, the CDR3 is TGTGCCTGGAGTGGCAGCCAAGAGACCCAGTACTTC. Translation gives CAWSGSQETQYF.